This TCR beta chain was found in a study of cytomegalovirus exposure and HLA in healthy donors. The PCR made use of 60 Vbeta and 13 Jbeta primers. In the original analysis: Later analysis identified around 85 million unique TCR beta chains, some 10 million shared. Measured with immunoSEQ multiplex PCR; TCRdb has only the in-frame clones, and not every one. Clone size and V and J calls were adopted from that table, with D and trimming inferred from the DNA. The sample holds about 100,000 clones, about 72% seen once. Per the germline V gene, CDR1 is MDHEN and CDR2 is SYDVKM. This CDR3 comprises 14 residues. Trimming left V 5 bases short and J 0 bases short, with 8 bases between. Healthy bone marrow donors formed the donor group. As for this clone: Its specificity is unknown.

Regarding the study as a whole: There were some public TCRs occurring in many donors, but most TCR sequences were rare. Follow-up analysis found HLA locus-dependent TCR association rates, highest for DRB1 and lowest for HLA-C.

This chain links TRBV28 with TRBJ2-1; maybe TRBD2 (5 bases). Input material: PBMCs. The sequence derives from a woman aged 55-70 years in good health and CMV-seropositive. The CDR3 nucleotides are TGTGCCAGCAGTAAACGGGGCTCCTACAATGAGCAGTTCTTC. Translated, it gives CASSKRGSYNEQFF.